A single sample gave rise to the 3 T cell receptor beta chains below, sequenced in a study of tumour-infiltrating T cells in Burkitt lymphoma. Clones were read by immunoSEQ multiplex PCR, and TCRdb kept only the in-frame ones, dropping some. The table shows about 15,000 clones, with roughly 74% occurring only once. Sequencing was carried out using tumor tissue. These receptors all stem from a human donor with diffuse large B-cell lymphoma.

Notes on this clone: At one boundary the junction diverges from the germline segment, which might be a read error. J is TRBJ2-6 and V is TRBV7-9, with unresolved D. The CDR3 contains 13 residues. Germline V gives CDR1 SEHNR, CDR2 FQNEAQ (reference sequence). CDR3 nucleotide sequence: TGTGTCAGCAGCTTGCGGGGGGCCAACGTCCTGACTTTC. This translates into CVSSLRGANVLTF.

This CDR3 is CSVAGSANEKLFF. CDR3 DNA sequence: TGCAGCGTTGCAGGGTCGGCTAATGAAAAACTGTTTTTT. The chain joins TRBV29-1 to TRBJ1-4; D is possibly TRBD1 (5 bases). Trimming cost V 4 bases and J 3 bases, with 9 bases left between them. CDR3 size: 13 residues. The germline V gene has CDR1 SQVTM and CDR2 ANQGSEA.

The chain couples TRBV6-5 to TRBJ2-5; D possibly corresponds to TRBD2 (6 bases). V was clipped by 10 bases and J by 5 bases, with 14 bases between them. The CDR3 totals 12 residues. The germline V gene encodes CDR1 MNHEY and CDR2 SVGAGI. The CDR3 nucleotides read TGTGCCACCTCGGGAGCCGGGGAGACCCAGTACTTC. It is translated as CATSGAGETQYF.